This T cell receptor (beta chain) originates from a study of CD8+ T cells in alopecia areata. RNA, once extracted, was reverse transcribed into cDNA for use as the sequencing template. Data came from immunoSEQ multiplex PCR; TCRdb stores just in-frame clones and leaves some out. The table has roughly 140,000 clones, about 51% seen once. This CDR3 has 14 residues. Trimming removed 0 bases from V and 6 bases from J; junction bases left unmatched: 5. Germline values: CDR1 SGHRS, CDR2 YFSETQ. Samples from alopecia areata patients were lesional scalp punch biopsies and peripheral blood. The sample was CD8+ T cells sorted from blood, taken at week 0. This TCR was sampled from a human donor with alopecia areata. This rearrangement joins TRBV5-1 to TRBJ1-2; 7 bases are shared with TRBD1. CDR3 protein: CASSLVGTADGYTF. CDR3 bases: TGCGCCAGCAGCTTGGTCGGGACAGCGGATGGCTACACCTTC.